Shown below are 18 T cell receptor beta chains from a single sample sequenced in a study of cytomegalovirus exposure and HLA in healthy donors. Use of 60 Vbeta and 13 Jbeta primers characterized the PCR. Some clones are missing from TCRdb's copy, which holds only in-frame ones; the method was immunoSEQ multiplex PCR. The data contain 200,000 to 250,000 clones, 70% to 80% of them seen just once; the ten biggest clones take up around 2.9%. The sequenced material came from PBMCs. These receptors came from a woman aged 55-75 years in good health and CMV-seropositive.

This clone was counted between two and nine times. The chain combines TRBV27 with TRBJ1-1, with 8 bases aligning to TRBD1. The CDR3 is made up of 14 amino acids. The ends lost 6 bases at V and 4 bases at J; junction bases unmatched: 7. Germline lookup yields CDR1 MNHEY and CDR2 SMNVEV (reference sequence). CDR3 sequence reads: CASRAGGAGTEAFF. The DNA of the CDR3 is TGTGCCAGCAGGGCAGGGGGCGCCGGCACTGAAGCTTTCTTT.

This clone was found many times. The rearrangement links TRBV9 to TRBJ1-6; unclear D gene. The ends were cut back, 0 bases at V and 11 bases at J, with 15 bases in the middle. From germline, CDR1 is SGDLS and CDR2 YYNGEE. The CDR3 is 15 residues long. CDR3 sequence: CASSVGGGGQAPLHF. The CDR3 bases are TGTGCCAGCAGCGTAGGGGGTGGAGGGCAAGCACCCCTCCACTTT.

V usage is TRBV28 and J usage is TRBJ2-5; D unresolved. This CDR3 is 15 amino acids long. Germline CDR1 MDHEN, CDR2 SYDVKM. Trimming left V 0 bases short and J 0 bases short, with 8 bases between. The CDR3 sequence: CASSLWGTYQETQYF. DNA of the CDR3: TGTGCCAGCAGTTTATGGGGCACGTACCAAGAGACCCAGTACTTC.

This rearrangement joins TRBV30 to TRBJ2-5; the D is unclear. The germline CDR1 and CDR2 sequences are GTSNPN and SVGIG (reference sequence). There are 11 residues in the CDR3. The ends were cut back, 6 bases at V and 1 base at J, with 6 bases in the middle. CDR3 nucleotide sequence: TGTGCCTGCGCCGGCCAAGAGACCCAGTACTTC. Translation: CACAGQETQYF. Full variable domain (outside the CDR3, taken from reference TRBV30 and TRBJ2-5): SQTIHQWPATLVQPVGSPLSLECTVEGTSNPNLYWYRQAAGRGLQLLFYSVGIGQISSEVPQNLSASRPQDRQFILSSKKLLLSDSGFYLCACAGQETQYFGPGTRLLVL.

This rearrangement joins TRBV30 to TRBJ2-1, with 7 bases matching TRBD2. Unmatched junction bases numbered 12, after V lost 2 bases and J lost 5 bases. Germline V gene data show CDR1 as GTSNPN and CDR2 as SVGIG (reference sequence). There are 16 residues in the CDR3. This CDR3 is CAWSTYWRGSNNEQFF. For the CDR3, the DNA is TGTGCCTGGAGTACCTACTGGCGGGGGTCGAACAATGAGCAGTTCTTC.

This chain joins TRBV28 and TRBJ2-7; 9 positions match TRBD2. The CDR3 is 16 residues long. Unmatched junction bases numbered 9, after V lost 3 bases and J lost 3 bases. Germline V CDR1 and CDR2: MDHEN, SYDVKM. As DNA, the CDR3 is TGTGCCAGCAGTTTTTCTGGGCTAGCGGGGTTCTACGAGCAGTACTTC. It translates to CASSFSGLAGFYEQYF.

The chain recombines TRBV10-3 with TRBJ2-5; D is possibly TRBD2 (5 bases). Trimming stripped 2 bases from V and 5 bases from J, with 12 bases between. The CDR3 extends over 14 amino acids. CDR1 is ENHRY and CDR2 is SYGVKD in the germline V gene. The CDR3 nucleotides are TGTGCCATCAGTGAGGGGAGCCCCCGGGAGACCCAGTACTTC. It codes for CAISEGSPRETQYF.

This clone was detected once. The J gene is TRBJ1-2, the V gene TRBV27, with a weak D call TRBD1 (5 bases). Deletions cut 4 bases from V and 0 bases from J, with 12 bases between. This CDR3 contains 15 residues. Germline CDR1 MNHEY, CDR2 SMNVEV (reference sequence). The CDR3 loop is CASSSRGGSNYGYTF. CDR3 bases: TGTGCCAGCAGTTCCCGGGGGGGTTCTAACTATGGCTACACCTTC.

This chain joins TRBV29-1 and TRBJ1-5; 7 bases agree with TRBD1. Germline V gives CDR1 SQVTM, CDR2 ANQGSEA. The CDR3 runs to 13 residues. Trimming took 4 bases from V and 4 from J; bases not matched to a gene: 4. The CDR3: CSVGQGQNQPQHF. The CDR3, as DNA: TGCAGCGTTGGACAGGGCCAGAATCAGCCCCAGCATTTT.

This chain uses TRBV7-2 with TRBJ2-3; 7 bases fit TRBD2. The germline gives CDR1 SGHTA, CDR2 FQGNSA. V trimming: 6 bases; J trimming: 11 bases; junction bases outside the gene matches: 11. This CDR3 is built from 13 residues. The CDR3 loop is CASSYTQRGGQYF. The CDR3 DNA is TGTGCCAGCAGTTACACTCAGCGGGGTGGGCAGTATTTT.

The J gene is TRBJ2-5, the V gene TRBV18, with D unclear. The J call may be wrong; the DNA end is better matched by TRBJ2-7. The CDR3 contains 12 residues. Germline-derived CDR1 and CDR2 are KGHSH and LQKENI. CDR3 bases: TGTGCCAGCTCACCATCGAGCGACGAGCAGTACTTC. This gives the protein CASSPSSDEQYF.

CDR3 bases: TGCGCCAGCAGCTGGTCCTCGGGAGGGAACACTGAAGCTTTCTTT. Amino acids: CASSWSSGGNTEAFF. The V call is TRBV5-1, the J call TRBJ1-1; no clear D gene. In germline, CDR1 is SGHRS, CDR2 YFSETQ. The CDR3 consists of 15 residues. With 3 bases removed from V and 1 base from J, the gap between germline ends came to 13 bases.

With regard to this clone: This sample includes further DNA sequences coding for the same CDR3. The chain uses TRBV5-4 and TRBJ1-1; possibly TRBD1 for D (6 bases). Looked up from germline, CDR1 is SGHNT and CDR2 is YYREEE (reference sequence). V lost 4 bases to trimming and J lost 4 bases, with 17 bases between them. This CDR3 is built from 15 residues. CDR3 nucleotides: TGTGCCAGCAGCCTGGGGGGCAGGGAAGGCACTGAAGCTTTCTTT. Translation gives CASSLGGREGTEAFF.

The count of this clone is one. V and J are TRBV28 and TRBJ2-3; 7 nucleotides line up with TRBD2. J lost 7 bases, V lost 2 bases, and 9 bases had no gene match. CDR3 length: 15 amino acids. Germline V gene data show CDR1 as MDHEN and CDR2 as SYDVKM. CDR3 protein: CASSLPGGTAHTQYF. CDR3 nucleotide sequence: TGTGCCAGCAGTTTACCGGGGGGAACTGCTCATACGCAGTATTTT.

The chain joins TRBV21-1 to TRBJ2-4; TRBD1 was called by the table and not checked on the DNA. TRBV21-1 is a known pseudogene. CDR3 size: 15 residues. This chain's CDR3 is CASSNQEQGWGIQYF. CDR3 DNA sequence: TGTGCCAGCAGCAACCAAGAACAGGGTTGGGGCATTCAGTACTTC.

The chain links TRBV5-1 to TRBJ1-1; TRBD1 matches 8 bases. Trimming cost V 1 base and J 1 base; bases outside gene matches: 6. The CDR3 length is 16 residues. Per germline, CDR1 SGHRS and CDR2 YFSETQ. This CDR3 is CASSLSQTGANTEAFF. CDR3 sequence (DNA): TGCGCCAGCAGCTTGTCCCAGACAGGGGCGAACACTGAAGCTTTCTTT.

The V and J genes are TRBV19 and TRBJ2-5; D remains unclear. The J call may not be correct, given that the DNA end is closer to TRBJ2-7. There are 15 residues in the CDR3. Germline V CDR1 and CDR2: LNHDA, SQIVND (reference sequence). The CDR3 DNA reads TGTGCCAGTAGTATGAGGCCCCCGCGCGACTACGAGCAGTACTTC. This codes for CASSMRPPRDYEQYF.

The chain combines TRBV5-8 with TRBJ2-1; 11 bases are a match to TRBD1. V lost 4 bases to trimming and J lost 7 bases; unmatched junction nucleotides: 10. The CDR3 loop spans 16 amino acids. Germline values: CDR1 SGHTS, CDR2 YDEGEE. The CDR3 loop reads CASSRLGTGGLNEQFF. CDR3 bases: TGTGCCAGCAGCCGGCTCGGGACAGGGGGGTTGAATGAGCAGTTCTTC. Together with reference TRBV5-8 and TRBJ2-1, the CDR3 gives the full variable domain: EAGVTQSPTHLIKTRGQQATLRCSPISGHTSVYWYQQALGLGLQFLLWYDEGEERNRGNFPPRFSGRQFPNYSSELNVNALELEDSALYLCASSRLGTGGLNEQFFGPGTRLTVL.